The rows below give T cell receptor beta chains drawn from one sample of a study of identical twins. A single record per CDR3 protein comes from TCRdb applying MiXCR to the 5' RACE reads. Among under 300,000 distinct CDR3 sequences listed, approximately 8.3% were seen once. Separately, the same data were catalogued under a study of yellow fever vaccine responses in identical twins.

What was sequenced was CD8+ T cells sorted from blood. All receptors come from a woman between 18 and 29 years old in good health. Each CDR3 is given with its conserved first and last residue. The order of the fields is D gene, V gene, J gene, clone size, CDR3 protein, CDR3 DNA. The D gene is left open where the match is weak. The listing skips clone size in some rows; elsewhere it reads once, few, many or a size class.

D gene: TRBD1; V gene: TRBV20-1; J gene: TRBJ1-4; clone size: .; CDR3 protein: CSARDLGQGTENEKLFF; CDR3 DNA: TGCAGTGCTAGAGATCTGGGACAGGGCACAGAAAATGAAAAACTGTTTTTT
D gene: TRBD1; V gene: TRBV7-9; J gene: TRBJ1-5; clone size: few; CDR3 protein: CASSFSTGTDNQPQHF; CDR3 DNA: TGTGCCAGCAGCTTTTCTACTGGGACAGACAATCAGCCCCAGCATTTT
D gene: .; V gene: TRBV12-3/TRBV12-4; J gene: TRBJ2-3; clone size: many; CDR3 protein: CATNGWSDTQYF; CDR3 DNA: TGTGCCACTAACGGTTGGTCAGATACGCAGTATTTT
D gene: TRBD2; V gene: TRBV12-3/TRBV12-4; J gene: TRBJ2-1; clone size: many; CDR3 protein: CASSFRPASGRMDEQFF; CDR3 DNA: TGTGCCAGCAGTTTTCGCCCCGCTAGCGGGAGAATGGATGAGCAGTTCTTC
D gene: TRBD2; V gene: TRBV7-9; J gene: TRBJ2-1; clone size: many; CDR3 protein: CASSSWDERGEQFF; CDR3 DNA: TGTGCCAGCAGCTCATGGGACGAGCGGGGTGAGCAGTTCTTC
D gene: .; V gene: TRBV6-2/TRBV6-3; J gene: TRBJ1-1; clone size: few; CDR3 protein: CASSYSGGWGTEAFF; CDR3 DNA: TGTGCCAGCAGTTACTCGGGCGGTTGGGGCACTGAAGCTTTCTTT
D gene: TRBD2; V gene: TRBV12-3/TRBV12-4; J gene: TRBJ2-1; clone size: few; CDR3 protein: CASSESSGGLYNEQFF; CDR3 DNA: TGTGCCAGCAGTGAGTCTAGCGGGGGACTCTACAATGAGCAGTTCTTC
D gene: .; V gene: TRBV7-7; J gene: TRBJ1-1; clone size: .; CDR3 protein: CASSYPERELNTEAFF; CDR3 DNA: TGTGCTAGCAGCTATCCGGAAAGAGAACTGAACACTGAAGCTTTCTTT
D gene: TRBD2; V gene: TRBV4-3; J gene: TRBJ2-1; clone size: .; CDR3 protein: CASSQGLAAGNEQFF; CDR3 DNA: TGCGCCAGCAGCCAAGGACTAGCGGCGGGCAATGAGCAGTTCTTC
D gene: TRBD2; V gene: TRBV4-3; J gene: TRBJ2-3; clone size: .; CDR3 protein: CASSQYLAEVTDTQYF; CDR3 DNA: TGCGCCAGCAGCCAGTACCTAGCGGAAGTAACGGATACGCAGTATTTT
D gene: TRBD1; V gene: TRBV19; J gene: TRBJ2-7; clone size: .; CDR3 protein: CASGSGTGVYEQYF; CDR3 DNA: TGTGCCAGTGGGTCCGGGACAGGGGTCTACGAGCAGTACTTC
D gene: .; V gene: TRBV7-9; J gene: TRBJ2-7; clone size: .; CDR3 protein: CASSPGVAPEQYF; CDR3 DNA: TGTGCCAGCAGCCCTGGGGTAGCTCCCGAGCAGTACTTC
D gene: .; V gene: TRBV14; J gene: TRBJ2-7; clone size: .; CDR3 protein: CASSQDFLYEQYF; CDR3 DNA: TGTGCCAGCAGCCAAGATTTCCTCTACGAGCAGTACTTC
D gene: .; V gene: TRBV27; J gene: TRBJ2-7; clone size: .; CDR3 protein: CASSFSTGLGYEQYF; CDR3 DNA: TGTGCCAGCAGTTTTTCGACAGGTCTGGGCTACGAGCAGTACTTC